The 17 T cell receptor beta chains below were found in one sample sequenced in a study of beta chain features in type 1 diabetes. Expressed TCRB transcripts were sequenced because the isolated RNA had all been reverse transcribed beforehand. Libraries were prepared by immunoSEQ multiplex PCR; TCRdb keeps only in-frame clonotypes and omits some of them. The table has 220,000 or so clones, about 70% seen once. Sequences were obtained from naive CD4+ T cells from blood. The receptors stem from a man aged 30 to 45 in good health.

The chain carries TRBV30 and TRBJ1-2; D is uncertain. Germline values: CDR1 GTSNPN, CDR2 SVGIG (reference sequence). CDR3 length equals 12 residues. Trimming shortened V by 0 bases and J by 4 bases, and 6 bases separated the two germline ends. The CDR3 nucleotides are TGTGCCTGGAGTGTAGAGCCCTATGGCTACACCTTC. It encodes CAWSVEPYGYTF.

The V gene is TRBV6-5, the J gene TRBJ2-1, with D hard to call. Germline V gene lookup returns CDR1 MNHEY and CDR2 SVGAGI. The CDR3 contains 12 residues. The germline V and J ends were trimmed by 7 bases and 5 bases, with 9 bases remaining between them. The CDR3, as DNA: TGTGCCAGCACCTCCCGAAACAATGAGCAGTTCTTC. Translation: CASTSRNNEQFF.

J is TRBJ1-4 and V is TRBV5-4; D unresolved. Trimming cost V 0 bases and J 16 bases, with 16 bases left between them. CDR3 length: 13 residues. Germline V gives CDR1 SGHNT, CDR2 YYREEE (reference sequence). CDR3 in amino acids: CASSLAEGDDRFF. The CDR3 DNA sequence: TGTGCCAGCAGCTTGGCCGAAGGCGACGATCGGTTTTTT.

This clone was detected only once. Additional DNA sequences in this sample encode the identical CDR3. The V and J genes are TRBV7-2 and TRBJ2-3; D not certain. Trimming removed 5 bases from V and 0 bases from J, with 9 bases in between. In germline, CDR1 is SGHTA, CDR2 FQGNSA. The CDR3 spans 14 residues. The chain's CDR3 is CASSGGLSTDTQYF. The CDR3 region has the DNA TGTGCCAGCAGCGGTGGGCTAAGCACAGATACGCAGTATTTT.

This chain uses TRBV11-2 with TRBJ2-7; D uncertain. Germline CDR1 reads SGHAT; CDR2 reads FQNNGV. V lost 1 base and J 2 bases, leaving 0 bases between the germline ends. CDR3 length: 11 amino acids. Here the CDR3 DNA reads TGTGCCAGCAGCTTAGCCTACGAGCAGTACTTC. Its translation is CASSLAYEQYF.

The V call is TRBV2, the J call TRBJ2-4, with D perhaps TRBD1 (6 bases). Germline V gene lookup returns CDR1 SNHLY and CDR2 FYNNEI. The CDR3 consists of 14 residues. Trimming cost V 8 bases and J 0 bases, with 11 bases left between them. CDR3 in amino acids: CASRTDLAKNIQYF. The CDR3 region has the DNA TGTGCCAGCCGGACAGACCTAGCCAAAAACATTCAGTACTTC.

The J gene is TRBJ2-7, the V gene TRBV7-2, with D possibly being TRBD1 or TRBD2 (5 bases each). The CDR3 totals 14 residues. The V gene's germline CDR1 is SGHTA and CDR2 FQGNSA. Trimming removed 5 bases at V and 0 bases at J, with 11 bases between. The CDR3 spells CASSGGPSSYEQYF. CDR3 nucleotides: TGTGCCAGCAGCGGGGGACCGAGCTCCTACGAGCAGTACTTC. Using reference TRBV7-2 and TRBJ2-7 for the parts outside the CDR3, the full variable domain is GAGVSQSPSNKVTEKGKDVELRCDPISGHTALYWYRQSLGQGLEFLIYFQGNSAPDKSGLPSDRFSAERTGGSVSTLTIQRTQQEDSAVYLCASSGGPSSYEQYFGPGTRLTVT.

This clone was seen a handful of times. An end of the junction does not agree with germline; a read error may underlie this. The same CDR3 is also encoded by other DNA sequences in this sample. The genes are TRBV7-2 and TRBJ2-7; TRBD2 matches at 10 bases. This CDR3 has 13 residues. Germline V CDR1 and CDR2: SGHTA, FQGNSA. The CDR3 DNA sequence: TGTGCCAGCAGTTTAGCGGGAGGATACGAGCAGTACTTC. Translated: CASSLAGGYEQYF.

The chain is built from TRBV13 and TRBJ2-1, with D hard to call. The germline CDR1 and CDR2 sequences are PRHDT and FYEKMQ (reference sequence). CDR3 length: 11 amino acids. The ends were cut back, 1 base at V and 5 bases at J, with 0 bases in the middle. The DNA for the CDR3 is TGTGCCAGCAGCTTAGACAATGAGCAGTTCTTC. It translates to CASSLDNEQFF.

This clone has only one observation. The CDR3 loop is CASSLNPGTDTQYF. The CDR3 DNA is TGTGCCAGCAGCCTGAATCCGGGCACAGATACGCAGTATTTT. The rearrangement links TRBV9 to TRBJ2-3; D is unresolved. Germline-derived CDR1 and CDR2 are SGDLS and YYNGEE. Trimming removed 4 bases from V and 1 base from J, with 10 bases in between. The CDR3 has 14 amino acids.

CDR3 protein: CAWSVSEDIQYF. Here the CDR3 DNA reads TGTGCCTGGAGTGTAAGTGAAGACATTCAGTACTTC. J is TRBJ2-4 and V is TRBV30; D remains ambiguous. Germline-derived CDR1 and CDR2 are GTSNPN and SVGIG (reference sequence). The CDR3 is 12 amino acids. V was cut by 0 bases and J by 8 bases, with 8 bases left in between. The full variable domain, rest sourced from reference TRBV30 and TRBJ2-4, is SQTIHQWPATLVQPVGSPLSLECTVEGTSNPNLYWYRQAAGRGLQLLFYSVGIGQISSEVPQNLSASRPQDRQFILSSKKLLLSDSGFYLCAWSVSEDIQYFGAGTRLSVL.

This chain connects TRBV29-1 to TRBJ2-1, with D possibly matching TRBD2 (5 bases). The CDR3 loop spans 13 amino acids. Trimming removed 6 bases at V and 6 bases at J, with 15 bases between. Germline-derived CDR1 and CDR2 are SQVTM and ANQGSEA. CDR3 loop: CSVELGAFNEQFF. The CDR3 nucleotides read TGCAGCGTAGAACTAGGCGCGTTCAATGAGCAGTTCTTC.

The gene calls are TRBV30 and TRBJ1-5; D might be TRBD1 (6 bases). This CDR3 comprises 13 residues. Trimming shortened V by 4 bases and J by 5 bases, and 12 bases separated the two germline ends. CDR1 GTSNPN and CDR2 SVGIG come from the germline V gene (reference sequence). As DNA, the CDR3 is TGTGCCTGGAAGGGCGAGGGGGATCAGCCCCAGCATTTT. It translates to CAWKGEGDQPQHF.

This sequence joins TRBV2 and TRBJ2-3; 9 nucleotides align to TRBD2. CDR1 SNHLY and CDR2 FYNNEI come from the germline V gene. The CDR3 has 17 amino acids. The V and J ends lost 6 bases and 2 bases, in that order; junction bases with no gene match: 12. The CDR3 loop reads CASRTHSGSPYTDTQYF. The CDR3 nucleotides are TGTGCCAGCAGAACTCATAGCGGGAGTCCCTACACAGATACGCAGTATTTT.

This clone appeared a few times. V gene TRBV30 combines with J gene TRBJ2-7, with D perhaps TRBD1 (5 bases). CDR1 and CDR2 (germline): GTSNPN, SVGIG (reference sequence). Trimming took off 4 bases at V and 0 bases at J, with 13 bases between the two ends. This CDR3 is 14 amino acids long. CDR3 loop: CAWTRDVSSYEQYF. In DNA form, the CDR3 reads TGTGCCTGGACCAGGGATGTAAGCTCCTACGAGCAGTACTTC.

The gene calls are TRBV7-2 and TRBJ2-5; no reliable D call. Trimming removed 4 bases from V and 4 bases from J, with 7 bases in between. CDR1 is SGHTA, CDR2 FQGNSA, per germline. The CDR3 has 12 amino acids. DNA of the CDR3: TGTGCCAGCAGCTCCGGACGAGAGACCCAGTACTTC. As protein: CASSSGRETQYF. Full variable domain (rest looked up from reference TRBV7-2 and TRBJ2-5): GAGVSQSPSNKVTEKGKDVELRCDPISGHTALYWYRQSLGQGLEFLIYFQGNSAPDKSGLPSDRFSAERTGGSVSTLTIQRTQQEDSAVYLCASSSGRETQYFGPGTRLLVL.

The chain uses TRBV6-1 and TRBJ2-3; no clear D gene. V dropped 0 bases and J dropped 6 bases, with 7 bases sitting between them. From germline, CDR1 is MNHNS and CDR2 SASEGT. The CDR3 spans 13 residues. This CDR3 reads CASSEARWDTQYF. CDR3 sequence (DNA): TGTGCCAGCAGTGAAGCGAGGTGGGATACGCAGTATTTT.